This TCR beta chain stems from a study of tumor and adjacent non-tumor tissue in lung cancer. Study details: Patients were aged roughly 30 to 76, about ten men and roughly 5 women, stage I to III. General observations from the study: Tumor tissue had significantly higher TCR diversity than normal lung.

To note about this clonotype: Its antigen is as yet unknown. It is likely a read error, because the conserved phenylalanine at the end of the CDR3 is missing. No DNA is shown, since the ends of the CDR3 on it are uncertain; the CDR3 is the one TCRdb lists.

Including both end residues, the CDR3 is 12 amino acids long. Germline lookup yields CDR1 SGHAT and CDR2 FQNNGV. The library came from three nested PCR rounds adapted from ARM-PCR protocols. TCRdb re-called the multiplex PCR reads with MiXCR, one entry per CDR3 protein. This sample has 120,000 or so distinct CDR3 sequences, with roughly 67% found just once. The template was RNA from unsorted bulk tissue. What was sequenced was lung tumor tissue. This rearrangement joins TRBV11-2 to TRBJ2-3. The clonotype was recovered from a man under 40 with non-small cell lung cancer. The CDR3 protein is CASSLDRDTPYY.